These 9 T cell receptor beta chains were sequenced from one sample in a study of shared clonotypes between healthy human individuals. Method: immunoSEQ multiplex PCR; TCRdb's copy keeps in-frame clones and lacks some. The sample records around 500,000 clones, roughly 78% being singletons. The material sequenced was PBMCs. These receptors all come from a woman in her forties in good health. Some clones in this sample may be carry-over from other donors' samples.

The chain employs TRBV28 and TRBJ2-1; the D is unclear. The V end was cut by 4 bases, the J end by 4 bases, with 17 bases between. In germline, CDR1 is MDHEN, CDR2 SYDVKM. This CDR3 has 16 residues. The CDR3 protein is CASSSNVLPGYNEQFF. Here the CDR3 DNA reads TGTGCCAGCAGTTCCAATGTACTCCCTGGGTACAATGAGCAGTTCTTC. Complete variable domain (other parts from reference TRBV28 and TRBJ2-1): DVKVTQSSRYLVKRTGEKVFLECVQDMDHENMFWYRQDPGLGLRLIYFSYDVKMKEKGDIPEGYSVSREKKERFSLILESASTNQTSMYLCASSSNVLPGYNEQFFGPGTRLTVL.

V gene TRBV6-5 combines with J gene TRBJ2-1; 11 bases match TRBD2. Germline V gene lookup returns CDR1 MNHEY and CDR2 SVGAGI. This CDR3 is 12 amino acids long. V lost 6 bases and J lost 13; bases outside the gene matches: 5. The CDR3 is CASRIAGGPQFF. As DNA, the CDR3 is TGTGCCAGCAGGATAGCGGGAGGGCCTCAGTTCTTC.

The V call is TRBV27, the J call TRBJ1-5; D uncertain. The V end lost 5 bases, the J end lost 0 bases, and 2 bases lay between the germline ends. The CDR3 length is 12 residues. From germline, CDR1 is MNHEY and CDR2 SMNVEV (reference sequence). The CDR3 DNA follows: TGTGCCAGCAGTAATAGCAATCAGCCCCAGCATTTT. As protein: CASSNSNQPQHF.

The rearrangement links TRBV28 to TRBJ2-7; the D gene could be TRBD1 or TRBD2 (5 bases each). This CDR3 has 13 amino acids. The ends were cut back, 6 bases at V and 3 bases at J, with 12 bases in the middle. Germline assignment: CDR1 MDHEN and CDR2 SYDVKM. DNA for the CDR3: TGTGCCAGCAGACGGGGCTTCGGCTACGAGCAGTACTTC. Translated, it gives CASRRGFGYEQYF.

This clone was found a few times. The chain is built from TRBV25-1 and TRBJ1-1; TRBD1 is a possible D gene (5 bases). The CDR3 sequence is 15 residues long. The V end lost 1 base, the J end lost 1 base, and 10 bases lay between the germline ends. CDR1 is MGHDK, CDR2 SYGVNS, per germline. The CDR3 nucleotides read TGTGCCAGCAGTGAATCCCCGACAGCGAACACTGAAGCTTTCTTT. Protein: CASSESPTANTEAFF.

This clone was seen once. The chain has TRBV27 and TRBJ2-7; tentatively, D is TRBD2 (6 bases). Germline assignment: CDR1 MNHEY and CDR2 SMNVEV (reference sequence). Trimming left V 5 bases short and J 0 bases short, with 20 bases between. The CDR3 is 17 residues long. The CDR3 DNA is TGTGCCAGCAGTGTTCTCTACGTTAGCGGAGTCTCCTACGAGCAGTACTTC. This encodes CASSVLYVSGVSYEQYF.

The chain links TRBV7-9 to TRBJ2-5; D might be TRBD2 (5 bases). The CDR3 spans 15 residues. V was pared by 6 bases and J by 4 bases, with 18 bases between. Germline V lookup: CDR1 SEHNR, CDR2 FQNEAQ (reference sequence). The CDR3 DNA follows: TGTGCCAGCAGTATAGGCACACTAGTAATAGAGACCCAGTACTTC. It encodes CASSIGTLVIETQYF.

This clone has more than one count but fewer than ten. The J gene is TRBJ1-4, the V gene TRBV9; D gene ambiguous. V shed 8 bases and J shed 0 bases, with 20 bases lying between them. The V gene's germline CDR1 is SGDLS and CDR2 YYNGEE. There are 17 residues in the CDR3. CDR3 nucleotides: TGTGCCAGAGATACGTGCCTTGTTTGTCCAACTAATGAAAAACTGTTTTTT. It is translated as CARDTCLVCPTNEKLFF.

V and J are TRBV4-3 and TRBJ2-5; 7 positions agree with TRBD1. This CDR3 is 14 amino acids long. The V gene's germline CDR1 is LGHNA and CDR2 YSLEER. After removal of 0 bases from V and 5 bases from J, the junction contained 3 bases not matched to a gene. The CDR3 bases are TGCGCCAGCAGCCAAGATTCCAGGGGGGAGACCCAGTACTTC. Protein: CASSQDSRGETQYF.